This T cell receptor beta chain originates from a study of T cells expressing NK-cell markers. TCRdb reprocessed the 5' RACE reads and reports one entry per CDR3 protein, with no DNA. The sample totals roughly 300,000 distinct CDR3 sequences. Per the germline V gene, CDR1 is SGHTA and CDR2 is FQGNSA. This CDR3 is built from 13 residues. On this clonotype: Its specificity is unknown.

Whole-study findings and limits: CD8+ T cells in more than five donors included dominant NKG2C+ clonotypes at roughly 1.0-8%.

The clonotype originates from a woman between 18 and 70 years old in good health. The rearrangement links TRBV7-2 to TRBJ1-1. Sample: blood T cells: a sorted CD56 or NKG2C T cell subset, CD4+ or CD8+ T cells, or bulk PBMC T cells (not recorded which). The CDR3 sequence is CASSLAANTEAFF.